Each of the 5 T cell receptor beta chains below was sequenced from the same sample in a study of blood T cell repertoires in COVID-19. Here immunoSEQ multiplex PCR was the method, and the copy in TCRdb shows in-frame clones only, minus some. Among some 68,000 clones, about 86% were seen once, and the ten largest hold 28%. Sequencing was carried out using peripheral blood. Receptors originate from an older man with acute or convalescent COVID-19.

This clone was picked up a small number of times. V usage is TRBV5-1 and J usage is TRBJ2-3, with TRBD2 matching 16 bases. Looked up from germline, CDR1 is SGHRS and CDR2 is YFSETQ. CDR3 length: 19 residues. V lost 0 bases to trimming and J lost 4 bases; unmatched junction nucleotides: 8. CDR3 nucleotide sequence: TGCGCCAGCAGCTTGGCTGGGACTAGCGGGAGGGCCTTTTCAGATACGCAGTATTTT. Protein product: CASSLAGTSGRAFSDTQYF. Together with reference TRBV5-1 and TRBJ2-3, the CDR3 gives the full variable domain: KAGVTQTPRYLIKTRGQQVTLSCSPISGHRSVSWYQQTPGQGLQFLFEYFSETQRNKGNFPGRFSGRQFSNSRSEMNVSTLELGDSALYLCASSLAGTSGRAFSDTQYFGPGTRLTVL.

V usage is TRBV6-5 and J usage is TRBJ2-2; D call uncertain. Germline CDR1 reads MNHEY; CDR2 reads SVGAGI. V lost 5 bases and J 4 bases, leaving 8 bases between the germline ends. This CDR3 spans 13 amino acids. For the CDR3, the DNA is TGTGCCAGCAGTCTTACGCGCACCGGGGAGCTGTTTTTT. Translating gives CASSLTRTGELFF.

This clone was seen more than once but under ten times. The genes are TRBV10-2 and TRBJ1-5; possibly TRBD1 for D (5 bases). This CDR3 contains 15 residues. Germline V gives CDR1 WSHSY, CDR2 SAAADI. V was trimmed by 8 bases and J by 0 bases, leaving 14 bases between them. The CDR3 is CASSGDSNSNQPQHF. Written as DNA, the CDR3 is TGCGCCAGCTCGGGAGACAGTAATAGCAATCAGCCCCAGCATTTT.

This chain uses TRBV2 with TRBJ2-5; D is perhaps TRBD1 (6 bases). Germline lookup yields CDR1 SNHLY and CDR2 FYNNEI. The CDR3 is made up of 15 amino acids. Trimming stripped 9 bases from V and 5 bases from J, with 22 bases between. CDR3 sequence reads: CASSRTAALYETQYF. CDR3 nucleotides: TGTGCCAGTTCCCGGACAGCAGCTCTTTACGAGACCCAGTACTTC.

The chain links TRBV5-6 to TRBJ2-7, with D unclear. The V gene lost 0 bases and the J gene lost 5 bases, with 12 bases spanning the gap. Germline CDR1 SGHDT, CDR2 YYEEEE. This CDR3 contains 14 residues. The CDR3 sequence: CASSLGGEIDEQYF. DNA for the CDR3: TGTGCCAGCAGCTTGGGCGGAGAAATAGACGAGCAGTACTTC. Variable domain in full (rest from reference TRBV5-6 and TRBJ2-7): DAGVTQSPTHLIKTRGQQVTLRCSPKSGHDTVSWYQQALGQGPQFIFQYYEEEERQRGNFPDRFSGHQFPNYSSELNVNALLLGDSALYLCASSLGGEIDEQYFGPGTRLTVT.